One sample yielded the 24 T cell receptor beta chains listed below, sequenced in a study of T-cell memory formation after mild COVID-19. TCRdb called the 5' RACE reads again in MiXCR, with one record for every CDR3 protein. The sample lists fewer than 150,000 distinct CDR3 sequences; 22% were seen once. Sequenced input: PBMCs or a T cell subset sorted from them (not recorded which). The receptors were gathered from a man aged 18 to 35 who had mild COVID-19 (a few samples of this study predate the infection). Cell type and time point are not known.

This clonotype was seen more than once but under ten times. The rearrangement uses TRBV14 and TRBJ1-4; D remains ambiguous. CDR3 size: 15 residues. The germline V gene encodes CDR1 SGHDN and CDR2 FVKESK. Trimming left V 4 bases short and J 3 bases short, with 12 bases between. The CDR3 here is CASSRFGEPNEKLFF. CDR3 DNA sequence: TGTGCCAGCAGCCGGTTTGGGGAACCTAATGAAAAACTGTTTTTT.

In its sample, this clonotype was seen a few times. J is TRBJ2-5 and V is TRBV30; no definite D call. Trimming took off 5 bases at V and 2 bases at J, with 3 bases between the two ends. This CDR3 spans 10 amino acids. Per the germline V gene, CDR1 is GTSNPN and CDR2 is SVGIG (reference sequence). This CDR3 reads CAWGQETQYF. In nucleotides, the CDR3 is TGTGCCTGGGGTCAAGAGACCCAGTACTTC.

The V gene is TRBV5-1, the J gene TRBJ2-2; 9 bases map to TRBD1. This CDR3 has 16 amino acids. Looked up from germline, CDR1 is SGHRS and CDR2 is YFSETQ. The V and J ends lost 3 bases and 7 bases, in that order; junction bases with no gene match: 10. CDR3 sequence (DNA): TGCGCCAGCAGCTCGACAGGGGGAGGTACCAACGGGGAGCTGTTTTTT. It specifies CASSSTGGGTNGELFF.

This clonotype was seen a handful of times. The CDR3 DNA reads as TGTGCCAGCAGCGTTTTTAAGTCTACAGGCACAGATACGCAGTATTTT. It translates to CASSVFKSTGTDTQYF. The chain is built from TRBV9 and TRBJ2-3, with unresolved D. In germline, CDR1 is SGDLS, CDR2 YYNGEE. V was trimmed by 2 bases and J by 1 base, leaving 14 bases between them. The CDR3 is 16 residues long.

This clonotype was picked up one time. The chain recombines TRBV7-2 with TRBJ2-7; tentative D call: TRBD2 (6 bases). This CDR3 region has 13 residues. The V gene lost 3 bases and the J gene lost 3 bases, with 9 bases spanning the gap. Germline V gene lookup returns CDR1 SGHTA and CDR2 FQGNSA. CDR3 sequence (DNA): TGTGCCAGCAGCTTTCGGGGGAACTACGAGCAGTACTTC. This encodes CASSFRGNYEQYF.

In its sample, this clonotype was seen a few times. This chain uses TRBV5-1 with TRBJ1-5, with D possibly matching TRBD1 (5 bases). The CDR3 consists of 15 residues. Trimming shortened V by 0 bases and J by 4 bases, and 11 bases separated the two germline ends. Per germline, CDR1 SGHRS and CDR2 YFSETQ. The CDR3 is CASSLVPGWNQPQHF. As DNA, the CDR3 is TGCGCCAGCAGCTTGGTACCAGGGTGGAATCAGCCCCAGCATTTT.

This clonotype appeared a few times. The rearrangement links TRBV15 to TRBJ1-5; 7 bases map to TRBD1. Per germline, CDR1 LNHNV and CDR2 YYDKDF (reference sequence). The CDR3 has 16 residues. Trimming at V came to 3 bases and at J to 3 bases, leaving 8 bases not matched to a gene. The CDR3 loop reads CATSSPGGLDNQPQHF. The CDR3 DNA is TGTGCCACCAGCAGCCCAGGGGGGCTGGACAATCAGCCCCAGCATTTT.

The chain recombines TRBV6-5 with TRBJ2-3; perhaps D is TRBD1 or TRBD2 (5 bases each). This CDR3 contains 12 residues. V lost 6 bases and J lost 7, with 11 bases in between. Per the germline V gene, CDR1 is MNHEY and CDR2 is SVGAGI. DNA for the CDR3: TGTGCCAGCAGGGGGGATAGGCATACGCAGTATTTT. Amino acids: CASRGDRHTQYF.

J is TRBJ2-5 and V is TRBV7-9; TRBD2 agrees at 15 bases. CDR1 and CDR2 from the germline V gene are SEHNR and FQNEAQ (reference sequence). V lost 4 bases and J lost 7; bases outside the gene matches: 10. The length of the CDR3 is 17 residues. In DNA, the CDR3 is TGTGCCAGCAGCTCCGGACTAGCGGGGGGGCCAGGCGGGACCCAGTACTTC. Its translation is CASSSGLAGGPGGTQYF.

This clonotype was counted once. This chain joins TRBV6-5 and TRBJ2-3; TRBD2 aligns across 7 bases. In germline, CDR1 is MNHEY, CDR2 SVGAGI. The length of the CDR3 is 18 residues. V dropped 5 bases and J dropped 0; count of bases not matched to a gene: 14. The chain's CDR3 is CASSPPAGELTSTDTQYF. The CDR3 nucleotides read TGTGCCAGCAGTCCGCCCGCGGGAGAACTTACTAGCACAGATACGCAGTATTTT.

This clonotype was recorded once. For the CDR3, the DNA is TGTGCCAGCAGTTACTCTCCCCTCGGACAGGGCCGTATGAACACTGAAGCTTTCTTT. Translated, it gives CASSYSPLGQGRMNTEAFF. The V gene is TRBV6-2 or TRBV6-3, the J gene TRBJ1-1; 8 bases are shared with TRBD1. This CDR3 spans 19 amino acids. Germline values: CDR1 MNHEY, CDR2 SVGEGT. J lost 0 bases, V lost 0 bases, and 12 bases had no gene match.

V is TRBV9 and J is TRBJ2-1; no firm D call. Trimming removed 0 bases from V and 10 bases from J, with 5 bases in between. Germline assignment: CDR1 SGDLS and CDR2 YYNGEE. This CDR3 is built from 11 residues. CDR3 sequence reads: CASSVAQEQFF. CDR3 bases: TGTGCCAGCAGCGTAGCACAGGAGCAGTTCTTC. The variable domain in full, with the rest retrieved from reference TRBV9 and TRBJ2-1, is DSGVTQTPKHLITATGQRVTLRCSPRSGDLSVYWYQQSLDQGLQFLIQYYNGEERAKGNILERFSAQQFPDLHSELNLSSLELGDSALYFCASSVAQEQFFGPGTRLTVL.

This sequence joins TRBV4-1 and TRBJ1-2; D uncertain. The V end was cut by 1 base, the J end by 6 bases, with 9 bases between. The CDR3 sequence is 13 residues long. CDR1 and CDR2 from the germline V gene are MGHRA and YSYEKL. CDR3 region: CASSQVNVDGYTF. The CDR3 DNA is TGCGCCAGCAGCCAAGTTAACGTCGATGGCTACACCTTC.

This clonotype occurred many times. V usage is TRBV10-1 and J usage is TRBJ2-1; a weak D match, TRBD2 (7 bases). Trimming left V 5 bases short and J 2 bases short, with 10 bases between. Germline V lookup: CDR1 WNHNN, CDR2 SYGVQD (reference sequence). This CDR3 has 14 amino acids. This CDR3 is CASSFGGPYNEQFF. CDR3 DNA: TGCGCCAGCAGTTTCGGGGGGCCCTACAATGAGCAGTTCTTC.

This chain links TRBV4-1 with TRBJ2-3, with D perhaps TRBD1 (6 bases). Germline-derived CDR1 and CDR2 are MGHRA and YSYEKL. V was shortened by 10 bases and J by 1 base, with 12 bases between the two germline ends. The CDR3 has 13 amino acids. This CDR3 is CATRAGGTDTQYF. CDR3 in DNA: TGCGCCACCAGGGCAGGGGGCACAGATACGCAGTATTTT.

CDR3 protein: CATRTLGTEAFF. CDR3 in DNA: TGTGCCACTAGGACCCTGGGCACTGAAGCTTTCTTT. This chain uses TRBV19 with TRBJ1-1, with D uncertain. V shed 10 bases and J shed 4 bases, with 13 bases lying between them. In germline, CDR1 is LNHDA, CDR2 SQIVND (reference sequence). The CDR3 spans 12 residues.

The J gene is TRBJ2-3, the V gene TRBV4-3; 7 bases line up with TRBD2. V was clipped by 4 bases and J by 6 bases; unmatched bases: 4. This CDR3 region has 13 residues. In germline, CDR1 is LGHNA, CDR2 YSLEER. The CDR3 nucleotides are TGCGCCAGCAGCCCCCCCGGGGGGGATACGCAGTATTTT. Its protein is CASSPPGGDTQYF.

This clonotype appeared a few times. The chain is built from TRBV5-1 and TRBJ2-5, with D tentatively TRBD2 (6 bases). Trimming shortened V by 2 bases and J by 1 base, and 12 bases separated the two germline ends. Per the germline V gene, CDR1 is SGHRS and CDR2 is YFSETQ. The CDR3 length is 15 residues. As DNA, the CDR3 is TGCGCCAGCAGCTTCAGGTCCGGGAGCCAAGAGACCCAGTACTTC. It encodes CASSFRSGSQETQYF.

This clonotype was detected only a few times. The J gene is TRBJ2-1, the V gene TRBV7-9, with TRBD2 matching 9 bases. The V gene's germline CDR1 is SEHNR and CDR2 FQNEAQ (reference sequence). Germline trimming cut 6 bases from V and 4 bases from J; bases unmatched to any gene: 13. The CDR3 sequence is 17 residues long. The CDR3 region is CASSHLGARGGYNEQFF. As DNA, the CDR3 is TGTGCCAGCAGTCACCTTGGTGCGCGGGGGGGATACAATGAGCAGTTCTTC. Full variable domain (missing parts from reference TRBV7-9 and TRBJ2-1): DTGVSQNPRHKITKRGQNVTFRCDPISEHNRLYWYRQTLGQGPEFLTYFQNEAQLEKSRLLSDRFSAERPKGSFSTLEIQRTEQGDSAMYLCASSHLGARGGYNEQFFGPGTRLTVL.

The chain couples TRBV7-2 to TRBJ2-5; tentatively, D is TRBD2 (6 bases). The CDR3 spans 14 residues. The V gene lost 4 bases and the J gene lost 5 bases, with 14 bases spanning the gap. Germline assignment: CDR1 SGHTA and CDR2 FQGNSA. As DNA, the CDR3 is TGTGCCAGCAGCTACGGAGGGGACCGGGAGACCCAGTACTTC. It encodes CASSYGGDRETQYF.

This chain links TRBV23-1 with TRBJ1-4; the D is unclear. TRBV23-1 carries the ORF label, with uncertain function. Deletions cut 6 bases from V and 10 bases from J, with 12 bases between. The CDR3 spans 12 residues. The CDR3 is CASRALHGKLFF. CDR3 DNA sequence: TGCGCCAGCAGGGCCTTGCATGGAAAACTGTTTTTT.

This clonotype was seen a handful of times. This chain connects TRBV11-3 to TRBJ2-7; 12 bases fit TRBD2. This CDR3 has 17 residues. The germline CDR1 and CDR2 sequences are SGHNT and YENEEA. The V and J ends lost 5 bases and 3 bases, in that order; junction bases with no gene match: 11. The CDR3 DNA reads as TGTGCCAGCAGCCACGGCCTAGCGGGAGGGCCAGGCTACGAGCAGTACTTC. Translated: CASSHGLAGGPGYEQYF.

The J gene is TRBJ2-2, the V gene TRBV29-1, with a tentative D call TRBD1 (5 bases). This CDR3 contains 14 residues. Trimming took off 5 bases at V and 0 bases at J, with 10 bases between the two ends. Germline loops: CDR1 SQVTM, CDR2 ANQGSEA. CDR3 nucleotide sequence: TGCAGCGTTCTACAGGTGGCGAACACCGGGGAGCTGTTTTTT. Protein sequence: CSVLQVANTGELFF.

The genes are TRBV10-3 and TRBJ1-6, with a weak D call TRBD1 (5 bases). This CDR3 comprises 14 residues. Trimming took off 10 bases at V and 5 bases at J, with 15 bases between the two ends. Germline CDR1 reads ENHRY; CDR2 reads SYGVKD. CDR3 loop: CATRQLGDNSPLHF. CDR3 nucleotide sequence: TGTGCCACGAGACAGCTAGGGGATAATTCACCCCTCCACTTT.